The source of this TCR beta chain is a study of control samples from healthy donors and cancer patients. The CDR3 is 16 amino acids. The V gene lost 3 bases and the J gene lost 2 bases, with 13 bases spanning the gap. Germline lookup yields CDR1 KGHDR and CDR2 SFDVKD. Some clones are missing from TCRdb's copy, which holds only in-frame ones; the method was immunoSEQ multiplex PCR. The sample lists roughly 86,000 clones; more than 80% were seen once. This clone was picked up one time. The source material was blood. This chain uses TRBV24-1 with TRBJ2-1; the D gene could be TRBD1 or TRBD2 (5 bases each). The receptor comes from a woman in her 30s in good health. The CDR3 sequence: CATSDKRGGPYNEQFF. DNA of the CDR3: TGTGCCACCAGTGATAAGAGGGGTGGCCCCTACAATGAGCAGTTCTTC.